The next 7 T cell receptor beta chains were all read from a single sample in a study of blood T cell repertoires in COVID-19. TCRdb's copy holds only in-frame clones and misses some; the assay was immunoSEQ multiplex PCR. The top ten clones hold just over 2.5% of a sample with about 230,000 clones, 83% of them seen once. The sample was peripheral blood. The receptors were gathered from a woman aged 70-85 years with active or convalescent COVID-19.

The V gene is TRBV5-1, the J gene TRBJ1-5; 8 nucleotides match TRBD1. CDR1 and CDR2 (germline): SGHRS, YFSETQ. V was pared by 0 bases and J by 7 bases, with 3 bases of the junction left unmatched. This CDR3 is 14 amino acids long. CDR3 region: CASSLEGQGQPQHF. Here the CDR3 DNA reads TGCGCCAGCAGCTTGGAAGGACAGGGCCAGCCCCAGCATTTT.

The chain combines TRBV28 with TRBJ2-1, with 13 positions matching TRBD2. Germline V gene sequence: CDR1 MDHEN, CDR2 SYDVKM. J lost 10 bases, V lost 4 bases, and 13 bases had no gene match. The CDR3 spans 17 residues. The DNA of the CDR3 is TGTGCCAGCAGTTCCTTCTCACTAGCGGGAGGGCGAGAGGAGCAGTTCTTC. Translating gives CASSSFSLAGGREEQFF.

This chain uses TRBV7-3 with TRBJ2-2; D ambiguous. Germline-derived CDR1 and CDR2 are SGHTA and FQGTGA. This CDR3 has 17 residues. The V gene lost 2 bases and the J gene lost 0 bases, with 13 bases spanning the gap. The CDR3 DNA reads as TGTGCCAGCAGCTTATTAATGGCCACCTCGAACACCGGGGAGCTGTTTTTT. This sequence encodes CASSLLMATSNTGELFF.

The V call is TRBV5-1, the J call TRBJ2-7; 9 bases map to TRBD1. V trimming: 7 bases; J trimming: 4 bases; junction bases outside the gene matches: 3. CDR1 is SGHRS and CDR2 is YFSETQ in the germline V gene. The CDR3 runs 12 residues. CDR3 region: CASAGTGYEQYF. Written as DNA, the CDR3 is TGCGCCAGCGCCGGGACAGGGTACGAGCAGTACTTC. Variable domain in full (rest from reference TRBV5-1 and TRBJ2-7): KAGVTQTPRYLIKTRGQQVTLSCSPISGHRSVSWYQQTPGQGLQFLFEYFSETQRNKGNFPGRFSGRQFSNSRSEMNVSTLELGDSALYLCASAGTGYEQYFGPGTRLTVT.

The chain combines TRBV10-1 with TRBJ1-1, with D possibly matching TRBD1 (5 bases). The CDR3 has 17 amino acids. V lost 0 bases to trimming and J lost 0 bases, with 14 bases between them. CDR1 is WNHNN and CDR2 is SYGVQD in the germline V gene (reference sequence). The CDR3 DNA reads as TGCGCCAGCAGTGAGTCAATAGGGGTGAGGATGAACACTGAAGCTTTCTTT. Protein product: CASSESIGVRMNTEAFF.

The CDR3 protein is CASSLTGNQPQHF. The CDR3 bases are TGTGCCAGCAGTTTAACAGGGAACCAGCCCCAGCATTTT. The gene calls are TRBV6-2 or TRBV6-3 and TRBJ1-5, with D possibly matching TRBD1 (6 bases). V shed 4 bases and J shed 7 bases, with 11 bases lying between them. Germline V gives CDR1 MNHEY, CDR2 SVGEGT. This CDR3 has 13 amino acids.

V is TRBV7-9 and J is TRBJ1-1, with a weak D call TRBD1 (5 bases). The V end lost 4 bases, the J end lost 3 bases, and 9 bases lay between the germline ends. The CDR3 sequence is 13 residues long. Germline V gene data show CDR1 as SEHNR and CDR2 as FQNEAQ (reference sequence). The CDR3 coding sequence is TGTGCCAGCAGCTCCCGGGGGGACACTGAAGCTTTCTTT. Residues: CASSSRGDTEAFF.